This T cell receptor beta chain comes out of a study of CD8 T cells in ankylosing spondylitis. Study-level findings and limits: Significantly higher representation of disease-linked clones was reported for matched ankylosing spondylitis synovial fluid. Ankylosing spondylitis blood appeared to be characterized by a TCR beta motif of fewer than ten highly homologous variants.

MiXCR, run by TCRdb on the 5' RACE reads, gives a single entry per CDR3 protein. The table shows about 440,000 distinct CDR3 sequences, with roughly 17% occurring only once. The V and J ends lost 0 bases and 2 bases respectively, with 8 bases between them. Germline V gene sequence: CDR1 LGHNA, CDR2 YSLEER. This CDR3 has 15 amino acids. With regard to this clonotype: Its antigen is as yet unknown.

Sequencing was performed on blood, either unsorted or a sorted T cell fraction (not recorded which). This receptor was identified in a male donor with ankylosing spondylitis. V is TRBV4-3 and J is TRBJ2-1; possibly TRBD1 for D (5 bases). The CDR3 DNA reads as TGCGCCAGCAGCCAAGAACGGACACCCTACAATGAGCAGTTCTTC. It yields the protein CASSQERTPYNEQFF.